The subject of this entry is one T cell receptor beta chain. The antigen is undetermined. The data originate from a study of cytotoxic CD8 clonotypes in ibrutinib-treated CLL. Study findings and constraints: Investigators sampled sustained-remission and progressing patients at differing times.

Clones were sequenced by immunoSEQ multiplex PCR, and TCRdb holds only the in-frame ones, with some missing. This table holds some 120,000 clones, more than 55% found once. The germline V gene has CDR1 SGDLS and CDR2 YYNGEE. This CDR3 has 15 amino acids. The germline V and J ends were trimmed by 4 bases and 2 bases, with 13 bases remaining between them. This sequence originates from a human donor with chronic lymphocytic leukemia. This chain connects TRBV9 to TRBJ1-3; tentatively, D is TRBD1 (5 bases). This material consisted of PBMCs, taken after 24 months of ibrutinib treatment. CDR3 sequence (DNA): TGTGCCAGCAGCTTCCGCGGGGGGACTGGAAACACCATATATTTT. Its protein is CASSFRGGTGNTIYF.